This T cell receptor (beta chain) was observed in a study of Graves' ophthalmopathy and Graves' hyperthyroidism. Study results and limitations: The model forecast ophthalmopathy progression, reaching 70.59% sensitivity and 72% to 75% specificity. A 13-signature model separated ophthalmopathy from stable hyperthyroidism, reaching about 91% sensitivity and roughly 81% specificity cross-validated.

Trimming removed 0 bases from V and 1 base from J, with 12 bases in between. The V gene's germline CDR1 is LGHNT and CDR2 FRNRAP. CDR3 length equals 16 residues. From RNA, the CDR3 regions of TCR beta chains were amplified and sequenced. RT-PCR was first run with HTBI primers, then multiplex PCR in a second round. TCRdb reprocessed the multiplex PCR reads with MiXCR, giving one entry per CDR3 protein. The table lists about 370,000 distinct CDR3 sequences, approximately 16% of them singletons, with about 1.4% in the top ten. This clonotype was seen repeatedly, ten times or more. Its antigen is unknown. Each donor who had ophthalmopathy showed moderate-to-severe activity, a CAS of ≥3, a NOSPECS of ≥4, and a duration under 3 months. Clinical symptoms and serum thyroxine were used for diagnosis; TRAb, thyroid ultrasound and orbital computed tomography were also relied on.

The chain carries TRBV12-5 and TRBJ1-1, with D unresolved. The clonotype was recovered from a woman aged 18 to 35 with Graves' ophthalmopathy. The sequenced sample consisted of peripheral blood. CDR3 region: CASGLVKGIPNTEAFF. The CDR3 bases are TGTGCTAGTGGTTTGGTAAAAGGAATCCCGAACACTGAAGCTTTCTTT. The whole variable domain, filled in from reference TRBV12-5 and TRBJ1-1, reads DARVTQTPRHKVTEMGQEVTMRCQPILGHNTVFWYRQTMMQGLELLAYFRNRAPLDDSGMPKDRFSAEMPDATLATLKIQPSEPRDSAVYFCASGLVKGIPNTEAFFGQGTRLTVV.